This TCR beta chain was obtained from a study of cytomegalovirus exposure and HLA in healthy donors. This clone was counted a few times. V dropped 2 bases and J dropped 0 bases, with 5 bases sitting between them. There are 15 residues in the CDR3. Germline lookup yields CDR1 MNHNS and CDR2 SASEGT. 13 Jbeta primers and 60 Vbeta primers were used for the PCR. Sequencing used immunoSEQ multiplex PCR; TCRdb keeps in-frame clones, though not all of them. Among 40,000 to 55,000 clones listed, 60% to 85% were seen once. This TCR came from a young man in good health and CMV-seropositive. This chain connects TRBV6-1 to TRBJ2-6; D not certain. The sequenced material came from PBMCs. CDR3 in amino acids: CASSEKSSGANVLTF. The CDR3 nucleotides are TGTGCCAGCAGTGAAAAGAGCTCTGGGGCCAACGTCCTGACTTTC.